This entry describes one T cell receptor (beta chain). Its antigen remains unidentified. The CDR3 spans 14 residues. Trimming at V came to 2 bases and at J to 7 bases, leaving 5 bases not matched to a gene. Germline CDR1 reads DFQATT; CDR2 reads SNEGSKA (reference sequence). TCRdb ran MiXCR on the reads and lists one entry per CDR3 protein. The top ten clones hold more than 12% of a sample with about 920,000 distinct CDR3 sequences, 31% of them seen once. The data were taken from a study of T cell repertoires in cytomegalovirus infection. Across the study: HLA-B-restricted CMV epitopes that are well studied were used alongside recently identified HLA-C-restricted ones. CMV infection together with matching HLA type was indicated by public TCR beta signatures. General study points: There were HLA-C-restricted CMV-specific TCR beta clonotypes dominating the ex vivo response. Carriers of CMV and the relevant HLA type were discriminated by public TCR beta frequency.

The sample was cultured CD8+ T cells from PBMCs, taken from culture after CMV antigen stimulation. The source is a human donor in good health (CMV status not recorded). Some clones in this sample may be carry-over from other donors' samples. V gene TRBV20-1 combines with J gene TRBJ1-4; 9 positions match TRBD1. This CDR3 reads CSARLGQGGEKLFF. The CDR3 DNA sequence: TGCAGTGCTAGACTGGGACAGGGCGGTGAAAAACTGTTTTTT.